One and the same sample provided the 20 T cell receptor beta chains below, sequenced in a study of early T cells in non-severe SARS-CoV-2 infection. TCRdb re-called the 5' RACE reads through MiXCR, storing one row per CDR3 protein. The data contain about 80,000 distinct CDR3 sequences, about 12% of them seen just once; the ten biggest clones take up roughly 2.6%. Sequences were obtained from whole blood. All receptors derive from an adult who was a healthcare worker with PCR-confirmed SARS-CoV-2 infection or an uninfected control (not recorded which).

This clonotype was detected a few times. This chain joins TRBV13 and TRBJ2-7, with a tentative D call TRBD2 (5 bases). V lost 5 bases to trimming and J lost 3 bases, with 11 bases between them. Germline V gene lookup returns CDR1 PRHDT and CDR2 FYEKMQ (reference sequence). The CDR3 runs 13 residues. CDR3 in DNA: TGTGCCAGCAGCATCAGCGGACGCTACGAGCAGTACTTC. It is translated as CASSISGRYEQYF.

This clonotype was found many times. V gene TRBV7-9 combines with J gene TRBJ2-1; D unresolved. The germline CDR1 and CDR2 sequences are SEHNR and FQNEAQ (reference sequence). This CDR3 comprises 17 residues. Trimming stripped 5 bases from V and 0 bases from J, with 17 bases between. Here the CDR3 reads CASSPLDDMSSYNEQFF. The CDR3, as DNA: TGTGCCAGCAGCCCCTTAGATGATATGAGCTCCTACAATGAGCAGTTCTTC.

This clonotype was detected ten times or more. V usage is TRBV28 and J usage is TRBJ1-5, with no clear D. This CDR3 contains 14 residues. The V gene lost 7 bases and the J gene lost 2 bases, with 12 bases spanning the gap. Germline CDR1 reads MDHEN; CDR2 reads SYDVKM. CDR3 sequence reads: CASILLGGNQPQHF. The CDR3 bases are TGTGCCAGCATTCTCCTAGGAGGCAATCAGCCCCAGCATTTT.

The chain links TRBV9 to TRBJ2-1; D uncertain. The V end lost 4 bases, the J end lost 2 bases, and 10 bases lay between the germline ends. CDR1 and CDR2 (germline): SGDLS, YYNGEE. The CDR3 runs to 14 residues. DNA for the CDR3: TGTGCCAGCAGCCGGGTTCCTACCTACAATGAGCAGTTCTTC. Its protein is CASSRVPTYNEQFF.

This chain uses TRBV20-1 with TRBJ2-7; D remains ambiguous. Germline loops: CDR1 DFQATT, CDR2 SNEGSKA (reference sequence). With 0 bases removed from V and 0 bases from J, the gap between germline ends came to 3 bases. CDR3 length: 12 residues. CDR3 nucleotide sequence: TGCAGTGCTAGAGACAACTCCTACGAGCAGTACTTC. Translating it yields CSARDNSYEQYF.

This clonotype was recorded many times. The chain recombines TRBV3-1 with TRBJ1-1, with D unresolved. Germline CDR1 reads LGHDT; CDR2 reads YNNKEL (reference sequence). V shed 4 bases and J shed 5 bases, with 17 bases lying between them. CDR3 length: 15 residues. This CDR3 reads CASSPPAGRVTEAFF. The CDR3, as DNA: TGTGCCAGCAGCCCCCCGGCGGGAAGGGTTACTGAAGCTTTCTTT.

This clonotype showed up many times. The rearrangement uses TRBV20-1 and TRBJ2-3; D remains ambiguous. The V gene's germline CDR1 is DFQATT and CDR2 SNEGSKA (reference sequence). The CDR3 consists of 11 residues. Trimming removed 0 bases from V and 5 bases from J, with 3 bases in between. The CDR3 reads CSARDLDTQYF. The CDR3 DNA reads as TGCAGTGCTAGAGATCTAGATACGCAGTATTTT.

J is TRBJ2-7 and V is TRBV18, with D possibly matching TRBD1 (6 bases). Trimming stripped 3 bases from V and 0 bases from J, with 15 bases between. This CDR3 spans 16 amino acids. In germline, CDR1 is KGHSH, CDR2 LQKENI. Written as DNA, the CDR3 is TGTGCCAGCTCACCCGTCCCGGGGACACACTCCTACGAGCAGTACTTC. It yields the protein CASSPVPGTHSYEQYF.

This clonotype was seen a few times. V is TRBV20-1 and J is TRBJ2-1, with TRBD2 matching over 8 bases. The CDR3 runs to 14 residues. Germline CDR1 is DFQATT and CDR2 is SNEGSKA (reference sequence). The ends lost 5 bases at V and 0 bases at J; junction bases unmatched: 3. The CDR3 DNA reads as TGCAGTGCTTTTAGCGGGACCTCCTACAATGAGCAGTTCTTC. It codes for CSAFSGTSYNEQFF.

Only a few counts were recorded for this clonotype. Here the CDR3 DNA reads TGTGCCATCAGTGAAGATCGCACTGAAGCTTTCTTT. Protein: CAISEDRTEAFF. The chain carries TRBV10-3 and TRBJ1-1, with D unclear. Germline V gives CDR1 ENHRY, CDR2 SYGVKD. With 3 bases removed from V and 4 bases from J, the gap between germline ends came to 6 bases. This CDR3 spans 12 amino acids.

The sample holds many counts of this clonotype. In DNA form, the CDR3 reads TGTGCCAGTAGTATAGGGCCAGCACCGTCCTACAATGAGCAGTTCTTC. As protein: CASSIGPAPSYNEQFF. The chain carries TRBV19 and TRBJ2-1; D is unclear. The CDR3 length is 16 residues. The V gene lost 1 base and the J gene lost 1 base, with 11 bases spanning the gap. The germline V gene encodes CDR1 LNHDA and CDR2 SQIVND (reference sequence).

V and J are TRBV29-1 and TRBJ2-1, with 9 bases that match TRBD2. The V and J ends lost 5 bases and 8 bases, in that order; junction bases with no gene match: 10. CDR3 length equals 14 residues. The germline gives CDR1 SQVTM, CDR2 ANQGSEA. The CDR3 DNA sequence: TGCAGCGTTCACGGGACTAGCCTGGTCCATGAGCAGTTCTTC. This codes for CSVHGTSLVHEQFF.

The V call is TRBV20-1, the J call TRBJ2-3; 8 positions agree with TRBD1. Germline loops: CDR1 DFQATT, CDR2 SNEGSKA (reference sequence). CDR3 length: 12 residues. V was pared by 8 bases and J by 1 base, with 2 bases of the junction left unmatched. Here the CDR3 reads CSPGQGTDTQYF. The CDR3 coding sequence is TGCAGTCCGGGACAGGGCACAGATACGCAGTATTTT.

The chain combines TRBV20-1 with TRBJ2-3, with D unresolved. Trimming stripped 0 bases from V and 0 bases from J, with 10 bases between. CDR3 size: 15 residues. Germline CDR1 and CDR2: DFQATT and SNEGSKA (reference sequence). The CDR3 loop is CSARDLGASTDTQYF. Written as DNA, the CDR3 is TGCAGTGCTAGAGATTTAGGAGCAAGCACAGATACGCAGTATTTT.

This CDR3 reads CASSQDTGGLYGYTF. The DNA of the CDR3 is TGCGCCAGCAGCCAAGATACAGGGGGGCTATATGGCTACACCTTC. The rearrangement joins TRBV4-1 to TRBJ1-2; TRBD1 aligns across 8 bases. The CDR3 loop spans 15 amino acids. The ends lost 0 bases at V and 5 bases at J; junction bases unmatched: 5. Germline V gives CDR1 MGHRA, CDR2 YSYEKL.

This clonotype was recorded at least ten times. The chain couples TRBV11-2 to TRBJ2-6; 7 bases are shared with TRBD1. The CDR3 runs to 19 residues. The J segment lost 4 bases and the V segment lost 1 base, leaving 13 bases of the junction unmatched. Looked up from germline, CDR1 is SGHAT and CDR2 is FQNNGV. CDR3 coding DNA: TGTGCCAGCAGCTTAGGTCAGTCCCCGACAGGGAGAGGGGCCAACGTCCTGACTTTC. Translated: CASSLGQSPTGRGANVLTF.

V is TRBV28 and J is TRBJ1-1; D is perhaps TRBD1 (5 bases). The germline V gene encodes CDR1 MDHEN and CDR2 SYDVKM. This CDR3 is 11 amino acids long. V shed 4 bases and J shed 11 bases, with 11 bases lying between them. CDR3 DNA sequence: TGTGCCAGCAGTTCCCGGGACCGTGCTTTCTTT. Translated, it gives CASSSRDRAFF. Full variable domain (rest looked up from reference TRBV28 and TRBJ1-1): DVKVTQSSRYLVKRTGEKVFLECVQDMDHENMFWYRQDPGLGLRLIYFSYDVKMKEKGDIPEGYSVSREKKERFSLILESASTNQTSMYLCASSSRDRAFFGQGTRLTVV.

This clonotype was picked up many times. The V gene is TRBV14, the J gene TRBJ2-1; 8 positions agree with TRBD2. The CDR3 covers 16 residues. V lost 0 bases to trimming and J lost 4 bases; unmatched junction nucleotides: 5. Germline CDR1 is SGHDN and CDR2 is FVKESK. CDR3 sequence (DNA): TGTGCCAGCAGCCAAGATGGTAGCGGGGATTACAATGAGCAGTTCTTC. Translating gives CASSQDGSGDYNEQFF. The full variable domain, rest sourced from reference TRBV14 and TRBJ2-1, is EAGVTQFPSHSVIEKGQTVTLRCDPISGHDNLYWYRRVMGKEIKFLLHFVKESKQDESGMPNNRFLAERTGGTYSTLKVQPAELEDSGVYFCASSQDGSGDYNEQFFGPGTRLTVL.

This clonotype came up many times. V and J are TRBV7-9 and TRBJ2-3; D is uncertain. V was shortened by 5 bases and J by 0 bases, with 12 bases between the two germline ends. CDR1 is SEHNR, CDR2 FQNEAQ, per germline (reference sequence). CDR3 length equals 15 residues. The CDR3 nucleotides read TGTGCCAGCAGCATTCATTCGACAAGCACAGATACGCAGTATTTT. Amino acid sequence: CASSIHSTSTDTQYF. The whole variable domain, filled in from reference TRBV7-9 and TRBJ2-3, reads DTGVSQNPRHKITKRGQNVTFRCDPISEHNRLYWYRQTLGQGPEFLTYFQNEAQLEKSRLLSDRFSAERPKGSFSTLEIQRTEQGDSAMYLCASSIHSTSTDTQYFGPGTRLTVL.

This clonotype was counted ten times or more. This sequence joins TRBV19 and TRBJ2-5; D assignment may be TRBD1 or TRBD2 (5 bases each). V was clipped by 8 bases and J by 4 bases, with 23 bases between them. Germline assignment: CDR1 LNHDA and CDR2 SQIVND (reference sequence). This CDR3 contains 16 residues. The CDR3 here is CASRRTSMGEGETQYF. CDR3 DNA sequence: TGTGCCAGTCGGAGAACCAGCATGGGGGAAGGAGAGACCCAGTACTTC. The whole variable domain, remainder taken from reference TRBV19 and TRBJ2-5, is DGGITQSPKYLFRKEGQNVTLSCEQNLNHDAMYWYRQDPGQGLRLIYYSQIVNDFQKGDIAEGYSVSREKKESFPLTVTSAQKNPTAFYLCASRRTSMGEGETQYFGPGTRLLVL.